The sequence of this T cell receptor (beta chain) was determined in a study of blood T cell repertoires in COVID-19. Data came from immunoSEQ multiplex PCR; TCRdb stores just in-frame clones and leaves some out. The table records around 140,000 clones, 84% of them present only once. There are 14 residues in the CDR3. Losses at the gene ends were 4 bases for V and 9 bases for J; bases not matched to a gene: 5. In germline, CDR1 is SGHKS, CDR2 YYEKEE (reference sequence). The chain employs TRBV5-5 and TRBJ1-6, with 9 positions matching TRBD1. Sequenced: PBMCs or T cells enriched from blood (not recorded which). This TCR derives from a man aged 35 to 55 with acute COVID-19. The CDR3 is CASSRTGESSPLHF. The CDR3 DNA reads TGTGCCAGCAGCCGGACAGGGGAGAGTTCACCCCTCCACTTT.